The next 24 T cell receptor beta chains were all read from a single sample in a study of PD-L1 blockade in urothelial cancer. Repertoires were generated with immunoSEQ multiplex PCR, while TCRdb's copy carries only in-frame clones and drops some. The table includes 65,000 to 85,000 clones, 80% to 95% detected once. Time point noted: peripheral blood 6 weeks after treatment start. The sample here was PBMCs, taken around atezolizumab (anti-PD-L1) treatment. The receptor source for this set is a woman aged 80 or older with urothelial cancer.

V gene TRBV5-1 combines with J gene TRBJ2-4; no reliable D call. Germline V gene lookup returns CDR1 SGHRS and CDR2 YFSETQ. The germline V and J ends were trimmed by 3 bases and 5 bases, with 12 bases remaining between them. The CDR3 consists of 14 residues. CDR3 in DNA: TGCGCCAGCAGCTCCCCCCTCTTCGAAAACATTCAGTACTTC. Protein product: CASSSPLFENIQYF.

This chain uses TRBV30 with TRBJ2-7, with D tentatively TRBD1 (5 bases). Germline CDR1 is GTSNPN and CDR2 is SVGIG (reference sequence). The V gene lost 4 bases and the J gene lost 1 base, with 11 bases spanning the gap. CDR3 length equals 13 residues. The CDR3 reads CAWTRALSYEQYF. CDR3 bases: TGTGCCTGGACCAGGGCCCTATCCTACGAGCAGTACTTC.

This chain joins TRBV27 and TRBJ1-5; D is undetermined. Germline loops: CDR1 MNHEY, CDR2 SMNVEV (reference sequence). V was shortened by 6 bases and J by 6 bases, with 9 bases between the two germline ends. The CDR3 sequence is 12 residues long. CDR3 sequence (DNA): TGTGCCAGCAGCTCCCCCGGTCAGCCCCAGCATTTT. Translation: CASSSPGQPQHF.

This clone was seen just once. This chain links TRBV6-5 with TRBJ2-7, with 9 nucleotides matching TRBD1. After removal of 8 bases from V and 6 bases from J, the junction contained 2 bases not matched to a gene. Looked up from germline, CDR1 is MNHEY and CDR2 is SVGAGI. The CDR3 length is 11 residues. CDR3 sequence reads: CASQTGGEQYF. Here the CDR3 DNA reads TGTGCCAGCCAGACAGGGGGCGAGCAGTACTTC.

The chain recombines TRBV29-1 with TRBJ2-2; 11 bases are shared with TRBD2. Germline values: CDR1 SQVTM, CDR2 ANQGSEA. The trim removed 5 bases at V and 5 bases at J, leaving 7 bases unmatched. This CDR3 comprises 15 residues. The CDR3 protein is CSVRLAGTRTGELFF. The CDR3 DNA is TGCAGCGTTCGACTAGCGGGGACGCGGACCGGGGAGCTGTTTTTT.

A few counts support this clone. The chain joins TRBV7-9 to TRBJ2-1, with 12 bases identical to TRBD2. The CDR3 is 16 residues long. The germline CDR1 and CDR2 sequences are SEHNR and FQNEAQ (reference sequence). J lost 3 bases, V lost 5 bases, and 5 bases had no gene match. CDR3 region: CASSPLTSGSYNEQFF. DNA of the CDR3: TGTGCCAGCAGCCCCTTGACTAGCGGGAGCTACAATGAGCAGTTCTTC. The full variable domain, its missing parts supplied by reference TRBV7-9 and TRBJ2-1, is DTGVSQNPRHKITKRGQNVTFRCDPISEHNRLYWYRQTLGQGPEFLTYFQNEAQLEKSRLLSDRFSAERPKGSFSTLEIQRTEQGDSAMYLCASSPLTSGSYNEQFFGPGTRLTVL.

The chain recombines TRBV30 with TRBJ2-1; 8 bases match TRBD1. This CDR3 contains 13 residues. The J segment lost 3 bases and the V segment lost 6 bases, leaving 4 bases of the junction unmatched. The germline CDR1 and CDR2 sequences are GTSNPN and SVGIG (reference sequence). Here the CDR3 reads CACDRGFYNEQFF. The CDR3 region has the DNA TGTGCCTGCGACAGGGGATTCTACAATGAGCAGTTCTTC.

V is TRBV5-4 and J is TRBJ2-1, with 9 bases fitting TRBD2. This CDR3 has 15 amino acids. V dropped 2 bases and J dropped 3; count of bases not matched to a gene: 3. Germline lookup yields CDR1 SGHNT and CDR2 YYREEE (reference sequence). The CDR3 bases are TGTGCCAGCAGCTTAGGACTAGCGCTCTACAATGAGCAGTTCTTC. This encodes CASSLGLALYNEQFF.

The CDR3 DNA is TGTGCCAGCAGCTTGGCCGGGGGGATCACCGGGGAGCTGTTTTTT. It specifies CASSLAGGITGELFF. V is TRBV5-4 and J is TRBJ2-2; 7 bases fit TRBD2. Per germline, CDR1 SGHNT and CDR2 YYREEE (reference sequence). This CDR3 is built from 15 residues. V shed 0 bases and J 4 bases; nucleotides not matched to a gene: 3.

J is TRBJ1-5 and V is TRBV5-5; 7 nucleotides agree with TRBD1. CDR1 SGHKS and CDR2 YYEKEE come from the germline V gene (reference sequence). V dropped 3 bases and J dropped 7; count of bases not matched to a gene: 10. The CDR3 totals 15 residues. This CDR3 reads CASSSGTGDKQPQHF. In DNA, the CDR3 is TGTGCCAGCAGCTCGGGAACAGGGGACAAACAGCCCCAGCATTTT.

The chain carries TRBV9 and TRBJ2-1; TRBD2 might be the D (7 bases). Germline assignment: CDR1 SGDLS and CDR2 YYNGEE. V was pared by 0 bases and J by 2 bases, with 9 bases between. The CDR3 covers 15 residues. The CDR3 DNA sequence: TGTGCCAGCAGCGTAGGGGGGGGCCCCTACAATGAGCAGTTCTTC. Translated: CASSVGGGPYNEQFF.

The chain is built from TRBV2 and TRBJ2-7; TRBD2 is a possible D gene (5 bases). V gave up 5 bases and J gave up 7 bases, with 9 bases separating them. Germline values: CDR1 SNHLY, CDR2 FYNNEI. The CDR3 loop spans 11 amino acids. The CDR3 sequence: CASSLRAEQYF. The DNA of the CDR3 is TGTGCCAGCAGTCTGCGGGCGGAGCAGTACTTC.

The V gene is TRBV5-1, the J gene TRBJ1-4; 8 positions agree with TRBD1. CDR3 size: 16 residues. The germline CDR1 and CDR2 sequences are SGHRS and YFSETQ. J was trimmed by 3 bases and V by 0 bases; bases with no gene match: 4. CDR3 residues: CASSLGGQGPNEKLFF. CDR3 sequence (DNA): TGCGCCAGCAGCTTGGGCGGACAGGGTCCTAATGAAAAACTGTTTTTT.

CDR3 in amino acids: CASSEGAANEKLFF. The CDR3 DNA sequence: TGTGCCAGCAGTGAGGGGGCAGCTAATGAAAAACTGTTTTTT. The chain joins TRBV6-1 to TRBJ1-4, with D tentatively TRBD1 (6 bases). With 3 bases removed from V and 3 bases from J, the gap between germline ends came to 8 bases. Per the germline V gene, CDR1 is MNHNS and CDR2 is SASEGT. The CDR3 loop spans 14 amino acids.

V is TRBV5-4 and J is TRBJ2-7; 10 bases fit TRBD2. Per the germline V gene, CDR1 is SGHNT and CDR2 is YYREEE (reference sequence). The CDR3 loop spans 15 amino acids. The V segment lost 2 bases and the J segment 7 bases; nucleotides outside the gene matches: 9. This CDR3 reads CASSLSGLARKEQYF. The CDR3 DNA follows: TGTGCCAGCAGCTTATCGGGACTAGCGAGGAAGGAGCAGTACTTC.

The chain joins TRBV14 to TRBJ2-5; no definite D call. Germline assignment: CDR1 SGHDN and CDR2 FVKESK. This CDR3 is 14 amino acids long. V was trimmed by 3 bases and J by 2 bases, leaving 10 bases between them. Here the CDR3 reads CASSHLTAQETQYF. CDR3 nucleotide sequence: TGTGCCAGCAGCCATCTCACAGCTCAAGAGACCCAGTACTTC.

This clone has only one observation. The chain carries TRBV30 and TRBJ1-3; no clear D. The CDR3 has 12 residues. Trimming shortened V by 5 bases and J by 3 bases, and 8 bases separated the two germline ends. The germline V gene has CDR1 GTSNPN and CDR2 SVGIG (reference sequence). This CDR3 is CAWPRSGNTIYF. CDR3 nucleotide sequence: TGTGCCTGGCCGCGAAGTGGAAACACCATATATTTT.

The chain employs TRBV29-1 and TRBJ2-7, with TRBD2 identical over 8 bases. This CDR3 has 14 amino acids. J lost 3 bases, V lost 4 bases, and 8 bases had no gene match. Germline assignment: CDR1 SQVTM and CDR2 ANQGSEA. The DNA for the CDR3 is TGCAGCGTTGGTGAGACTAGCGCAAACTACGAGCAGTACTTC. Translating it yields CSVGETSANYEQYF.

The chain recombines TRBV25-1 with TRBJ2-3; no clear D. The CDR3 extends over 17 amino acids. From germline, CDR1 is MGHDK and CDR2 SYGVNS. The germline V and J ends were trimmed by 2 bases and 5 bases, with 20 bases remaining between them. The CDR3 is CASSEGHPSPYGDTQYF. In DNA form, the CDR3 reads TGTGCCAGCAGTGAAGGTCACCCTTCCCCTTACGGAGATACGCAGTATTTT.

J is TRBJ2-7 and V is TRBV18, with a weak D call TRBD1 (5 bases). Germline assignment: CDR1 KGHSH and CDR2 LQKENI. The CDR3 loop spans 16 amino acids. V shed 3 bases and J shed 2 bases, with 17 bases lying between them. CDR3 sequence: CASSPDTGHNTYEQYF. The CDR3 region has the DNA TGTGCCAGCTCACCGGACACCGGGCATAATACCTACGAGCAGTACTTC. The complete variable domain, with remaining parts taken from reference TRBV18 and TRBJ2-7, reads NAGVMQNPRHLVRRRGQEARLRCSPMKGHSHVYWYRQLPEEGLKFMVYLQKENIIDESGMPKERFSAEFPKEGPSILRIQQVVRGDSAAYFCASSPDTGHNTYEQYFGPGTRLTVT.

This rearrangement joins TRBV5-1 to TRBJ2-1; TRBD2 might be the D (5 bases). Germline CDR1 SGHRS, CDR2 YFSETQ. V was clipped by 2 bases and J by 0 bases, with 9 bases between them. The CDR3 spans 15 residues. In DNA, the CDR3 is TGCGCCAGCAGCTTACCGGGGAGCTCCTACAATGAGCAGTTCTTC. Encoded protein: CASSLPGSSYNEQFF.

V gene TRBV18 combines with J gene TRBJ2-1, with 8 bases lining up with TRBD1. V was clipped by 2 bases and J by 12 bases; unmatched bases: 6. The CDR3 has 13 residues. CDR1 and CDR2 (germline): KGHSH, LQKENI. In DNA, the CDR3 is TGTGCCAGCTCACCAGGACAGGGAATGGGGCAGTTCTTC. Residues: CASSPGQGMGQFF.

The CDR3, as DNA: TGTGCCAGCAGCCAAGAGGCGACTGCCTACGAGCAGTACTTC. It is translated as CASSQEATAYEQYF. The chain has TRBV4-2 and TRBJ2-7, with D uncertain. The germline V and J ends were trimmed by 0 bases and 2 bases, with 8 bases remaining between them. The CDR3 is made up of 14 amino acids. CDR1 is LGHNA, CDR2 YNFKEQ, per germline.

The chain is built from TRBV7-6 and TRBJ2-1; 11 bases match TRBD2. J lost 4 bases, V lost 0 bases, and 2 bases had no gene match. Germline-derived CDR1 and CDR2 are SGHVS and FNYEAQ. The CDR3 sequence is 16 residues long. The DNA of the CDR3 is TGTGCCAGCAGCTTAGCGACTAGCGGGACTTACAATGAGCAGTTCTTC. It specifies CASSLATSGTYNEQFF.